The rows below give T cell receptor beta chains drawn from one sample of a study of T cells in Graves' hyperthyroidism and ophthalmopathy. TCRdb passed the multiplex PCR reads through MiXCR, listing each CDR3 protein once. The repertoire holds about 410,000 distinct CDR3 sequences, with roughly 14% as singletons. The sample taken for sequencing was blood. Receptors originate from a man aged 18 to 35 with Graves' ophthalmopathy. Each CDR3 is given with its conserved first and last residue. Each record gives: clone size, J gene, D gene, V gene, CDR3 protein, CDR3 DNA. A D gene is named only where the DNA matches it firmly. Only some rows state a clone size, as once, few, many or a class for expanded clones.

>few|TRBJ2-1|.|TRBV20-1
CSAPLGAGDSYNEQFF
TGCAGTGCTCCTCTTGGAGCGGGCGACTCCTACAATGAGCAGTTCTTC
>many|TRBJ1-2|.|TRBV12-3/TRBV12-4
CASSLGTYGYTF
TGTGCCAGCAGTTTGGGTACCTATGGCTACACCTTC
>many|TRBJ2-2|TRBD2|TRBV20-1
CSAGGTSSTGELFF
TGCAGTGCCGGGGGGACTAGCAGCACCGGGGAGCTGTTTTTT
>.|TRBJ1-6|.|TRBV5-6
CASRLGRYNSPLHF
TGTGCCAGCAGACTGGGGCGGTATAATTCACCCCTCCACTTT
>many|TRBJ2-3|TRBD2|TRBV9
CASSVGLAPTDTQYF
TGTGCCAGCAGCGTGGGACTAGCTCCCACAGATACGCAGTATTTT
>.|TRBJ1-5|.|TRBV7-9
CASSWGQGFPSNQPQHF
TGTGCCAGCAGCTGGGGGCAGGGCTTCCCTAGCAATCAGCCCCAGCATTTT
>many|TRBJ2-5|TRBD2|TRBV18
CASSPGLAGGGETQYF
TGTGCCAGCTCACCAGGGCTAGCGGGCGGCGGAGAGACCCAGTACTTC
>.|TRBJ2-3|.|TRBV24-1
CATSDSIRGNYTQYF
TGTGCCACCAGTGATTCTATCCGGGGCAATTATACGCAGTATTTT
>few|TRBJ1-6|TRBD1|TRBV18
CASSQDRGNSPLHF
TGTGCCAGCTCCCAGGACAGGGGGAACTCACCCCTCCACTTT
>few|TRBJ1-4|.|TRBV6-6
CASSYSGGGGEKLFF
TGTGCCAGCAGTTACTCCGGGGGGGGGGGTGAAAAACTGTTTTTT
>many|TRBJ2-1|.|TRBV12-3/TRBV12-4
CASSYWRGSYNEQFF
TGTGCCAGCAGTTACTGGCGAGGCTCCTACAATGAGCAGTTCTTC
>few|TRBJ2-5|TRBD2|TRBV4-2
CASSQEAGGRQETQYF
TGTGCCAGCAGCCAAGAGGCGGGAGGCCGCCAAGAGACCCAGTACTTC
>few|TRBJ1-5|.|TRBV5-1
CASSLGPLVGQPQHF
TGCGCCAGCAGCTTAGGACCCTTAGTAGGTCAGCCCCAGCATTTT
>many|TRBJ1-1|TRBD1|TRBV5-4
CASSFLDRGNTEAFF
TGTGCCAGCAGCTTCCTGGACAGGGGTAACACTGAAGCTTTCTTT
>few|TRBJ2-1|.|TRBV24-1
CATSDRTAGQQFF
TGTGCCACCAGTGACCGGACAGCCGGCCAGCAGTTCTTC
>few|TRBJ1-1|TRBD1|TRBV7-3
CASSLDRDELAFF
TGTGCCAGCAGTCTGGACAGGGATGAATTAGCTTTCTTT
>.|TRBJ2-2|.|TRBV19
CASSIWQTSGELFF
TGTGCCAGTAGTATTTGGCAGACCTCCGGGGAGCTGTTTTTT
>many|TRBJ2-3|.|TRBV6-2/TRBV6-3
CASSYSYGDWTDTQYF
TGTGCCAGCAGTTACTCGTACGGGGATTGGACAGATACGCAGTATTTT
>.|TRBJ2-1|.|TRBV19
CASSTPTGSSYNEQFF
TGTGCCAGTAGTACTCCGACAGGCAGCTCCTACAATGAGCAGTTCTTC
>many|TRBJ2-7|.|TRBV27
CASRTDRGRTGLAAYEQYF
TGTGCCAGCAGAACAGACAGGGGGCGGACCGGACTAGCGGCCTACGAGCAGTACTTC
>many|TRBJ2-7|.|TRBV29-1
CSAFWGEYEQYF
TGCAGCGCCTTCTGGGGAGAGTACGAGCAGTACTTC
>many|TRBJ2-1|.|TRBV7-2
CASSLVGGYEQFF
TGTGCCAGCAGCTTGGTGGGGGGCTATGAGCAGTTCTTC
>many|TRBJ2-1|.|TRBV7-9
CASSLAVYEQFF
TGTGCCAGCAGCTTAGCGGTGTATGAGCAGTTCTTC
>many|TRBJ2-5|TRBD2|TRBV27
CASSFSLAGGGLQETQYF
TGTGCCAGCAGTTTCTCTCTAGCGGGAGGGGGCCTCCAAGAGACCCAGTACTTC
>.|TRBJ2-1|TRBD1|TRBV7-9
CASSTGASFLNEQFF
TGTGCCAGCAGCACAGGGGCCTCGTTTCTAAATGAGCAGTTCTTC
>.|TRBJ1-5|TRBD1|TRBV3-1
CASSLGTGPSNQPQHF
TGTGCCAGCAGCCTCGGGACAGGACCTAGCAATCAGCCCCAGCATTTT
>few|TRBJ2-1|TRBD1|TRBV14
CASSQGTGVSYNEQFF
TGTGCCAGCAGCCAAGGGACAGGTGTCTCCTACAATGAGCAGTTCTTC
>many|TRBJ2-7|.|TRBV13
CASSWQGRNEQYF
TGTGCCAGCAGCTGGCAGGGTCGGAACGAGCAGTACTTC
>.|TRBJ1-5|.|TRBV28
CASSLGGENQPQHF
TGTGCCAGCAGTTTGGGAGGAGAGAATCAGCCCCAGCATTTT
>many|TRBJ2-3|.|TRBV7-3
CASSASRLWGDTQYF
TGTGCCAGCAGCGCCAGCAGGCTATGGGGAGATACGCAGTATTTT
>many|TRBJ1-4|.|TRBV20-1
CSARDPDREKLFF
TGCAGTGCTAGAGATCCGGACAGAGAAAAACTGTTTTTT
>.|TRBJ2-5|.|TRBV4-3
CASSQDLSVQETQYF
TGCGCCAGCAGCCAAGATCTGTCAGTCCAAGAGACCCAGTACTTC
>many|TRBJ2-5|.|TRBV9
CASSVAGETQYF
TGTGCCAGCAGTGTGGCGGGTGAGACCCAGTACTTC
>many|TRBJ2-3|TRBD1|TRBV6-1
CASSSYRGDTDTQYF
TGTGCCAGCAGTTCGTACAGGGGGGACACAGATACGCAGTATTTT
>many|TRBJ2-5|TRBD2|TRBV20-1
CSARAASGSGETQYF
TGCAGTGCTAGAGCGGCTAGCGGGAGTGGGGAGACCCAGTACTTC
>.|TRBJ1-6|.|TRBV6-4
CASSDQEDSPLHF
TGTGCCAGCAGTGACCAAGAGGATTCACCCCTCCACTTT
>few|TRBJ2-7|.|TRBV29-1
CSVEGSAYEQYF
TGCAGCGTTGAGGGGAGCGCCTACGAGCAGTACTTC
>many|TRBJ1-1|.|TRBV7-2
CASSFYGNTEAFF
TGTGCCAGCAGCTTCTACGGAAACACTGAAGCTTTCTTT
>.|TRBJ1-3|.|TRBV6-1
CASTRWLGSSGNTIYF
TGTGCCAGCACCCGGTGGTTAGGGAGTTCTGGAAACACCATATATTTT
>.|TRBJ1-4|TRBD1|TRBV9
CASSATGVAEKLFF
TGTGCCAGCAGCGCAACAGGGGTTGCTGAAAAACTGTTTTTT
>many|TRBJ2-7|.|TRBV24-1
CATSDQRFPHEQYF
TGTGCCACCAGTGACCAGAGGTTTCCCCACGAGCAGTACTTC
>few|TRBJ1-1|TRBD1|TRBV19
CASSIGQGTYTEAFF
TGTGCCAGTAGTATTGGACAGGGGACGTACACTGAAGCTTTCTTT
>many|TRBJ2-7|TRBD1|TRBV20-1
CSAPRDRGLYEQYF
TGCAGTGCTCCACGGGACAGGGGGCTCTACGAGCAGTACTTC
>many|TRBJ2-7|TRBD1|TRBV5-1
CASSWSTGGQYEQYF
TGCGCCAGCAGCTGGTCAACAGGGGGTCAGTACGAGCAGTACTTC
>.|TRBJ1-5|.|TRBV10-2
CASRGIGSGQPQHF
TGCGCCAGCAGGGGGATAGGATCTGGGCAGCCCCAGCATTTT
>.|TRBJ2-1|TRBD2|TRBV4-1
CASSQEPAGGVEQFF
TGCGCCAGCAGCCAAGAACCAGCGGGAGGGGTTGAGCAGTTCTTC
>few|TRBJ2-4|TRBD1|TRBV7-8
CASSIRGSKNIQYF
TGTGCCAGCAGCATCAGGGGGTCCAAAAACATTCAGTACTTC
>.|TRBJ2-1|.|TRBV10-1
CASRPDSTYNEQFF
TGCGCCAGCAGACCCGACAGTACCTACAATGAGCAGTTCTTC
>many|TRBJ1-4|.|TRBV16
CASSQVLNYGATNEKLFF
TGTGCCAGCAGCCAGGTACTCAACTATGGAGCGACTAATGAAAAACTGTTTTTT
>many|TRBJ1-1|.|TRBV12-3/TRBV12-4
CASSPYRDTEAFF
TGTGCCAGCAGTCCATACAGGGACACTGAAGCTTTCTTT
>many|TRBJ1-6|TRBD1|TRBV20-1
CSARPGGNNSPLHF
TGCAGTGCTAGACCAGGGGGAAATAATTCACCCCTCCACTTT
>many|TRBJ2-4|.|TRBV7-8
CASSPDRNIQYF
TGTGCCAGCAGCCCCGACAGAAACATTCAGTACTTC
>many|TRBJ2-1|TRBD1|TRBV11-2
CASSLDYGGQGRNEQFF
TGTGCCAGCAGCTTAGACTATGGCGGACAGGGGAGAAATGAGCAGTTCTTC
>many|TRBJ2-1|.|TRBV3-1
CASTWVGAGNEQFF
TGTGCCAGCACCTGGGTGGGGGCCGGCAATGAGCAGTTCTTC